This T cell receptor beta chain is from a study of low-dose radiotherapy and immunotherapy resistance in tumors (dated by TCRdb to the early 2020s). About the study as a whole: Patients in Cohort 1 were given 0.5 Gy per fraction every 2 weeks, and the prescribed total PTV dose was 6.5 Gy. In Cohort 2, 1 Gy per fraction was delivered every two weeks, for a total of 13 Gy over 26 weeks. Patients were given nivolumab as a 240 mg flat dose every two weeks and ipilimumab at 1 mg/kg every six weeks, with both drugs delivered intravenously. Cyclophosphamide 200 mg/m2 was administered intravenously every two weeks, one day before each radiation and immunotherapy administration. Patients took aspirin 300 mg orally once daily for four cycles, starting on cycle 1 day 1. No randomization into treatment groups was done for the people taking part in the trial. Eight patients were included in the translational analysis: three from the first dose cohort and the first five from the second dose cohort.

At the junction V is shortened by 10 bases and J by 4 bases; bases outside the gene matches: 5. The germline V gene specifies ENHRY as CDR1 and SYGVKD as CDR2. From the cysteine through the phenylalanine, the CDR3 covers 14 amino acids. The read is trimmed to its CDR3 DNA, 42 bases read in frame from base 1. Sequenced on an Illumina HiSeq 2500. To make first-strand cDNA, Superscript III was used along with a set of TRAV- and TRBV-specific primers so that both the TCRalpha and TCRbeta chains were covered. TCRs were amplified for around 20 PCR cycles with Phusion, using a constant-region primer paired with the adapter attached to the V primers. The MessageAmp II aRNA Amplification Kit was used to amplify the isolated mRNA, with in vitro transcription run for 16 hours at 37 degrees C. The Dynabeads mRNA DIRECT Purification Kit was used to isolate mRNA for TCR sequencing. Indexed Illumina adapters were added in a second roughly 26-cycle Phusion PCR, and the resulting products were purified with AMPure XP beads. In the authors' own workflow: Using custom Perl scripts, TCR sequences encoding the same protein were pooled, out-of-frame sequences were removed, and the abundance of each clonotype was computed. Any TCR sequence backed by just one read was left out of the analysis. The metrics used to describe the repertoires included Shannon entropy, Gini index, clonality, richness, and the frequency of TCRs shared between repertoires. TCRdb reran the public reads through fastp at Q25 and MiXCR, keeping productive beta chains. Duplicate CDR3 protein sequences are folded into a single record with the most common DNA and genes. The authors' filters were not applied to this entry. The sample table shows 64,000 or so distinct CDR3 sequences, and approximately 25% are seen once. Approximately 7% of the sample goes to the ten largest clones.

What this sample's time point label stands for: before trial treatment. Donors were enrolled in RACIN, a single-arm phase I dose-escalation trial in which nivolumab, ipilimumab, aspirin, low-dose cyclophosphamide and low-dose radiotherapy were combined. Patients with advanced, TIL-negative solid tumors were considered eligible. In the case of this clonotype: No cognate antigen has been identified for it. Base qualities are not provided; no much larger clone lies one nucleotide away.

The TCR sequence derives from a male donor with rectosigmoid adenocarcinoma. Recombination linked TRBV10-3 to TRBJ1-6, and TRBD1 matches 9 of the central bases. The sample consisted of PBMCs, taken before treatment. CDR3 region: CATGQGVYNSPLHF. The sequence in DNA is TGTGCCACGGGACAGGGAGTGTATAATTCACCCCTCCACTTT.